The 16 T cell receptor beta chains below were found in one sample sequenced in a study of T cell responses to AZD1222 COVID-19 vaccine. Sequencing used immunoSEQ multiplex PCR; TCRdb keeps in-frame clones, though not all of them. The data show about 260,000 clones, 90% to 95% seen once. Specimen: peripheral blood, collected on day 0 of AZD1222 vaccination. Receptors originate from an adult in good health.

The chain has TRBV15 and TRBJ2-2; D uncertain. The germline V gene encodes CDR1 LNHNV and CDR2 YYDKDF (reference sequence). The CDR3 runs 16 residues. The ends were cut back, 5 bases at V and 5 bases at J, with 18 bases in the middle. The CDR3 reads CATSPGRWEGTGELFF. The DNA of the CDR3 is TGTGCCACCAGCCCTGGAAGATGGGAAGGTACCGGGGAGCTGTTTTTT.

DNA of the CDR3: TGTGCCAGCAGCGCACGGGACAGGGAGGAAGAGCAGTACTTC. Translated: CASSARDREEEQYF. The chain carries TRBV4-2 and TRBJ2-7, with TRBD1 identical over 9 bases. V trimming: 5 bases; J trimming: 7 bases; junction bases outside the gene matches: 9. Germline CDR1 LGHNA, CDR2 YNFKEQ. The CDR3 is 14 amino acids.

The chain carries TRBV28 and TRBJ2-7; 10 positions agree with TRBD2. Germline lookup yields CDR1 MDHEN and CDR2 SYDVKM. V trimming: 5 bases; J trimming: 6 bases; junction bases outside the gene matches: 10. The CDR3 runs 15 residues. CDR3 sequence reads: CASSRGLAGVGEQYF. The CDR3 DNA reads as TGTGCCAGCAGTCGAGGGCTAGCGGGAGTAGGCGAGCAGTACTTC. The full variable domain, its missing parts supplied by reference TRBV28 and TRBJ2-7, is DVKVTQSSRYLVKRTGEKVFLECVQDMDHENMFWYRQDPGLGLRLIYFSYDVKMKEKGDIPEGYSVSREKKERFSLILESASTNQTSMYLCASSRGLAGVGEQYFGPGTRLTVT.

The rearrangement links TRBV28 to TRBJ1-4, with 10 nucleotides matching TRBD1. The V gene end was trimmed by 1 base and the J gene end by 8 bases; junction bases not matched to a gene: 4. The CDR3 spans 15 residues. Germline lookup yields CDR1 MDHEN and CDR2 SYDVKM. CDR3 DNA sequence: TGTGCCAGCAGTTTATCCGGGACAGGGGACGAAAAACTGTTTTTT. Residues: CASSLSGTGDEKLFF.

The chain links TRBV19 to TRBJ2-7, with a possible D match to TRBD2 (6 bases). This CDR3 is 13 amino acids long. Germline values: CDR1 LNHDA, CDR2 SQIVND (reference sequence). The ends were cut back, 3 bases at V and 3 bases at J, with 9 bases in the middle. The DNA for the CDR3 is TGTGCCAGTAGTATGGGGGGATACTACGAGCAGTACTTC. Amino acid sequence: CASSMGGYYEQYF.

This sequence joins TRBV5-1 and TRBJ1-1; D is undetermined. V lost 1 base and J 1 base, leaving 11 bases between the germline ends. The germline CDR1 and CDR2 sequences are SGHRS and YFSETQ. This CDR3 comprises 15 residues. The CDR3 region has the DNA TGCGCCAGCAGCTTGAACGGACGGGGGAACACTGAAGCTTTCTTT. Its translation is CASSLNGRGNTEAFF. Using reference TRBV5-1 and TRBJ1-1 for the parts outside the CDR3, the full variable domain is KAGVTQTPRYLIKTRGQQVTLSCSPISGHRSVSWYQQTPGQGLQFLFEYFSETQRNKGNFPGRFSGRQFSNSRSEMNVSTLELGDSALYLCASSLNGRGNTEAFFGQGTRLTVV.

This chain links TRBV10-3 with TRBJ1-2; D is ambiguous. The CDR3 runs 14 residues. Germline loops: CDR1 ENHRY, CDR2 SYGVKD. V lost 3 bases and J 1 base, leaving 9 bases between the germline ends. The CDR3 bases are TGTGCCATCAGTGACAAAGGGATTAACTATGGCTACACCTTC. Translated: CAISDKGINYGYTF.

The J gene is TRBJ1-6, the V gene TRBV3-1 (or the pseudogene TRBV3-2), with a weak D call TRBD1 (5 bases). The V gene lost 4 bases and the J gene lost 5 bases, with 9 bases spanning the gap. The CDR3 has 14 amino acids. Germline V CDR1 and CDR2: LGHDT, YNNKEL (reference sequence). CDR3 coding DNA: TGTGCCAGCAGCCGGGACGCCGATAATTCACCCCTCCACTTT. Its protein is CASSRDADNSPLHF.

As regards this clone: The same CDR3 arises from other DNA sequences in this sample as well. The rearrangement links TRBV5-6 to TRBJ1-2; 7 nucleotides agree with TRBD1. The V gene end was trimmed by 0 bases and the J gene end by 4 bases; junction bases not matched to a gene: 0. CDR1 and CDR2 (germline): SGHDT, YYEEEE. The CDR3 runs to 13 residues. The CDR3 nucleotides read TGTGCCAGCAGCTTGGACAGGGGCTATGGCTACACCTTC. Protein product: CASSLDRGYGYTF.

The rearrangement links TRBV9 to TRBJ2-1, with 10 nucleotides matching TRBD2. V trimming: 1 base; J trimming: 4 bases; junction bases outside the gene matches: 5. This CDR3 has 16 residues. Per germline, CDR1 SGDLS and CDR2 YYNGEE. CDR3 protein: CASSVYPSGGYNEQFF. DNA for the CDR3: TGTGCCAGCAGCGTATATCCTAGCGGGGGATACAATGAGCAGTTCTTC.

This sequence joins TRBV7-9 and TRBJ2-2; D may be TRBD2 (6 bases). The CDR3 is 18 residues long. Germline CDR1 reads SEHNR; CDR2 reads FQNEAQ (reference sequence). V dropped 1 base and J dropped 0 bases, with 15 bases sitting between them. CDR3 residues: CASSLDLWPGANTGELFF. The CDR3 coding sequence is TGTGCCAGCAGCTTAGACCTCTGGCCGGGAGCGAACACCGGGGAGCTGTTTTTT.

The chain has TRBV9 and TRBJ1-3; 11 bases agree with TRBD1. The J segment lost 1 base and the V segment lost 4 bases, leaving 4 bases of the junction unmatched. CDR1 and CDR2 (germline): SGDLS, YYNGEE. The CDR3 spans 16 residues. CDR3 DNA: TGTGCCAGCAGCCCCGGACAGGGGGCTTCTGGAAACACCATATATTTT. This translates into CASSPGQGASGNTIYF. Filled out from reference TRBV9 and TRBJ1-3, the complete variable domain reads DSGVTQTPKHLITATGQRVTLRCSPRSGDLSVYWYQQSLDQGLQFLIQYYNGEERAKGNILERFSAQQFPDLHSELNLSSLELGDSALYFCASSPGQGASGNTIYFGEGSWLTVV.

J is TRBJ1-3 and V is TRBV4-2; tentative D call: TRBD1 (5 bases). Deletions cut 0 bases from V and 0 bases from J, with 15 bases between. There are 18 residues in the CDR3. Germline CDR1 LGHNA, CDR2 YNFKEQ. CDR3 in amino acids: CASSQERVGGRSGNTIYF. CDR3 nucleotides: TGTGCCAGCAGCCAAGAGCGAGTCGGGGGACGCTCTGGAAACACCATATATTTT.

This chain connects TRBV21-1 to TRBJ2-7; the tabulated D call, TRBD2, remains unverified against the DNA. TRBV21-1 is designated a pseudogene. The CDR3 extends over 15 amino acids. This CDR3 reads CASSRGTSKSYEQYF. The DNA for the CDR3 is TGTGCCAGCAGCCGGGGGACTAGCAAGTCCTACGAGCAGTACTTC.

This chain connects TRBV19 to TRBJ2-3; 11 bases map to TRBD2. This CDR3 spans 16 amino acids. From germline, CDR1 is LNHDA and CDR2 SQIVND (reference sequence). The ends lost 0 bases at V and 4 bases at J; junction bases unmatched: 3. DNA for the CDR3: TGTGCCAGTAGTATAGATCTAGCGGGGGGACCAGATACGCAGTATTTT. Its protein product is CASSIDLAGGPDTQYF.

The chain links TRBV4-1 to TRBJ2-2; 8 bases line up with TRBD2. This CDR3 is built from 15 residues. J was trimmed by 6 bases and V by 3 bases; bases with no gene match: 6. Germline V gene data show CDR1 as MGHRA and CDR2 as YSYEKL. The CDR3 sequence: CASSQGGRTAGELFF. As DNA, the CDR3 is TGCGCCAGCAGCCAGGGCGGGAGGACTGCCGGGGAGCTGTTTTTT.